Only a few counts were recorded for the clone carrying this T cell receptor (beta chain). Its target is not known. A previously described protocol, modified, built RNA-based TCR cDNA libraries. Each TCR cDNA library carried sample-specific barcodes on both ends. Via MiXCR, TCRdb re-called the 5' RACE reads, giving one row per CDR3 protein. The repertoire has 300,000 to 400,000 distinct CDR3 sequences, roughly 30% of them found once; the top ten carry about 6%. This specimen comes from a study of identical twins' blood T cells. CDR1 and CDR2 from the germline V gene are MNHNY and SVGAGI (reference sequence). With 5 bases clipped from V and 4 bases from J, the junction kept 6 bases outside the gene matches. The CDR3 spans 15 residues. Study conclusions and caveats: Top TCRbeta clonotypes were shared more with twin than unrelated donors.

Three pairs of healthy female monozygous twins were the donors. This TCR came from a woman between 18 and 50 years old in good health. The sequencing sample was made of PBMCs. The chain is built from TRBV6-6 and TRBJ2-2, with TRBD1 identical over 8 bases. CDR3 sequence (DNA): TGTGCCAGCAGTCTCTCGCAGGGGGCCACCGGGGAGCTGTTTTTT. Its protein is CASSLSQGATGELFF.